The 28 T cell receptor beta chains presented below share a single source sample, sequenced in a study of blood T cell repertoires in COVID-19. Some clones are missing from TCRdb's copy, which holds only in-frame ones; the method was immunoSEQ multiplex PCR. Of roughly 87,000 clones in the sample, more than 70% were seen once. The sequenced material came from peripheral blood. All receptors come from a man aged 50-59 years with active COVID-19.

This chain connects TRBV30 to TRBJ2-3, with 7 bases fitting TRBD1. The CDR3 contains 14 residues. Germline V gene data show CDR1 as GTSNPN and CDR2 as SVGIG (reference sequence). V was pared by 0 bases and J by 1 base, with 1 base of the junction left unmatched. CDR3 nucleotide sequence: TGTGCCTGGAGTGTTCAGGGGGGCACAGATACGCAGTATTTT. Encoded protein: CAWSVQGGTDTQYF.

The rearrangement links TRBV6-6 to TRBJ2-7; D possibly corresponds to TRBD1 (5 bases). The germline gives CDR1 MNHNY, CDR2 SVGAGI (reference sequence). The CDR3 sequence is 16 residues long. V was shortened by 6 bases and J by 0 bases, with 18 bases between the two germline ends. The CDR3 loop reads CASSPTGAVSSYEQYF. CDR3 in DNA: TGTGCCAGCAGCCCCACTGGGGCGGTAAGCTCCTACGAGCAGTACTTC.

The chain recombines TRBV11-2 with TRBJ1-5; D is unresolved. The CDR3 runs to 13 residues. Germline values: CDR1 SGHAT, CDR2 FQNNGV. V lost 8 bases and J lost 10, with 18 bases in between. CDR3 amino acids: CASAGRAELPQHF. Here the CDR3 DNA reads TGTGCCAGCGCCGGGAGGGCCGAGTTACCCCAGCATTTT.

The chain carries TRBV7-2 and TRBJ1-2; 8 bases agree with TRBD1. Germline V gives CDR1 SGHTA, CDR2 FQGNSA. The CDR3 length is 15 residues. After removal of 4 bases from V and 4 bases from J, the junction contained 8 bases not matched to a gene. This CDR3 is CASSSSGGGAYGYTF. The CDR3 DNA reads as TGTGCCAGCAGCTCTTCAGGGGGCGGGGCCTATGGCTACACCTTC.

The V call is TRBV5-4, the J call TRBJ2-5; no clear D gene. The CDR3 is 13 amino acids. With 1 base removed from V and 3 bases from J, the gap between germline ends came to 7 bases. Germline CDR1 SGHNT, CDR2 YYREEE (reference sequence). In DNA form, the CDR3 reads TGTGCCAGCAGCTTGCATCAGAAAGAGACCCAGTACTTC. Protein product: CASSLHQKETQYF. The full variable domain, with the rest looked up from reference TRBV5-4 and TRBJ2-5, is ETGVTQSPTHLIKTRGQQVTLRCSSQSGHNTVSWYQQALGQGPQFIFQYYREEENGRGNFPPRFSGLQFPNYSSELNVNALELDDSALYLCASSLHQKETQYFGPGTRLLVL.

The chain links TRBV19 to TRBJ1-1; TRBD1 matches 7 bases. Germline V CDR1 and CDR2: LNHDA, SQIVND (reference sequence). The CDR3 covers 15 residues. The V gene end was trimmed by 1 base and the J gene end by 5 bases; junction bases not matched to a gene: 7. CDR3 sequence: CASSIAGTAWTEAFF. In DNA form, the CDR3 reads TGTGCCAGTAGTATAGCAGGGACAGCTTGGACTGAAGCTTTCTTT.

V is TRBV27 and J is TRBJ1-1; D may be TRBD1 (5 bases). The germline V gene has CDR1 MNHEY and CDR2 SMNVEV (reference sequence). The CDR3 sequence is 14 residues long. Trimming cost V 7 bases and J 4 bases, with 16 bases left between them. The CDR3: CASTPGGWGTEAFF. The CDR3 nucleotides read TGTGCCAGCACTCCCGGGGGTTGGGGCACTGAAGCTTTCTTT.

V usage is TRBV12-3 or TRBV12-4 and J usage is TRBJ2-7; the D gene is possibly TRBD1 (6 bases). Trimming pared 7 bases from V and 2 bases from J, leaving 12 bases between. The CDR3 totals 13 residues. The CDR3 DNA reads as TGTGCCAGCAAGGCCGGGACAACCTACGAGCAGTACTTC. This gives the protein CASKAGTTYEQYF.

The gene calls are TRBV28 and TRBJ1-3; 8 nucleotides match TRBD1. V lost 3 bases, J lost 4 bases, and 8 bases stayed unmatched. Germline V gives CDR1 MDHEN, CDR2 SYDVKM. There are 16 residues in the CDR3. CDR3 region: CASSLGTGPRGNTIYF. CDR3 sequence (DNA): TGTGCCAGCAGTTTGGGGACAGGCCCTCGGGGAAACACCATATATTTT.

The chain recombines TRBV18 with TRBJ1-3; D is possibly TRBD1 (6 bases). The CDR3 consists of 15 residues. V was clipped by 6 bases and J by 0 bases, with 12 bases between them. Germline assignment: CDR1 KGHSH and CDR2 LQKENI. The CDR3 bases are TGTGCCAGCTCGTTCTCAGGGGACTCTGGAAACACCATATATTTT. Translated: CASSFSGDSGNTIYF.

Worth noting for this clone: It is unclear where the CDR3 begins or ends on the DNA, so no DNA is shown, and the CDR3 is as TCRdb lists it. The V and J genes are TRBV28 and TRBJ1-2; no check of the table's D call, TRBD1, against the DNA was made. Counting both end residues, the CDR3 totals 18 amino acids. The germline gives CDR1 MDHEN, CDR2 SYDVKM. CDR3 protein: CASSLFLSGGQRIYGYTF.

A single count supports this clone. The CDR3, as DNA: TGTGCCAGCAGTCGGGACAGGGTTAATGGCTACACCTTC. Translated: CASSRDRVNGYTF. The chain is built from TRBV6-5 and TRBJ1-2; TRBD1 matches at 9 bases. The CDR3 sequence is 13 residues long. Germline loops: CDR1 MNHEY, CDR2 SVGAGI. The J segment lost 6 bases and the V segment lost 5 bases, leaving 4 bases of the junction unmatched.

The CDR3 DNA reads TGTGCCAGCAGAACCCGACAGGGGGGTAACTATGGCTACACCTTC. This translates into CASRTRQGGNYGYTF. The V gene is TRBV2, the J gene TRBJ1-2, with TRBD1 matching 9 bases. Germline trimming cut 6 bases from V and 1 base from J; bases unmatched to any gene: 6. This CDR3 is 15 amino acids long. CDR1 is SNHLY and CDR2 is FYNNEI in the germline V gene. The variable domain in full, completed from reference TRBV2 and TRBJ1-2, reads EPEVTQTPSHQVTQMGQEVILRCVPISNHLYFYWYRQILGQKVEFLVSFYNNEISEKSEIFDDQFSVERPDGSNFTLKIRSTKLEDSAMYFCASRTRQGGNYGYTFGSGTRLTVV.

The chain joins TRBV13 to TRBJ2-1; 9 bases fit TRBD2. The J segment lost 4 bases and the V segment lost 5 bases, leaving 6 bases of the junction unmatched. Looked up from germline, CDR1 is PRHDT and CDR2 is FYEKMQ (reference sequence). The CDR3 sequence is 15 residues long. The CDR3 region has the DNA TGTGCCAGCAGCGGTAGCGGGGGTTCGTACAATGAGCAGTTCTTC. This encodes CASSGSGGSYNEQFF. The full variable domain, completed using reference TRBV13 and TRBJ2-1, is AAGVIQSPRHLIKEKRETATLKCYPIPRHDTVYWYQQGPGQDPQFLISFYEKMQSDKGSIPDRFSAQQFSDYHSELNMSSLELGDSALYFCASSGSGGSYNEQFFGPGTRLTVL.

The chain couples TRBV3-1 (or the pseudogene TRBV3-2) to TRBJ1-1; D possibly corresponds to TRBD1 (5 bases). This CDR3 has 15 amino acids. CDR1 and CDR2 from the germline V gene are LGHDT and YNNKEL (reference sequence). Between the trimmed V and J ends, which lost 4 bases and 2 bases, there was a span of 14 bases. The CDR3 DNA reads as TGTGCCAGCAGCCGCACGGGCAGGGTTAACACTGAAGCTTTCTTT. Translating it yields CASSRTGRVNTEAFF.

The chain is built from TRBV19 and TRBJ2-5, with TRBD2 as a possible D gene (6 bases). The CDR3 extends over 17 amino acids. Between the trimmed V and J ends, which lost 6 bases and 4 bases, there was a span of 24 bases. The V gene's germline CDR1 is LNHDA and CDR2 SQIVND (reference sequence). The CDR3: CASRPGRPGVGRETQYF. The DNA for the CDR3 is TGTGCCAGTAGGCCGGGCCGCCCGGGAGTGGGGCGAGAGACCCAGTACTTC.

The genes are TRBV6-5 and TRBJ2-2; weak D call: TRBD1 (5 bases). Germline-derived CDR1 and CDR2 are MNHEY and SVGAGI. V lost 9 bases and J 4 bases, leaving 18 bases between the germline ends. This CDR3 region has 15 residues. As DNA, the CDR3 is TGTGCCAGGATCTACCCGACAGTTTTCACCGGGGAGCTGTTTTTT. It is translated as CARIYPTVFTGELFF.

This chain joins TRBV7-9 and TRBJ2-3; 11 positions match TRBD2. CDR1 SEHNR and CDR2 FQNEAQ come from the germline V gene (reference sequence). V gave up 5 bases and J gave up 6 bases; unmatched junction bases: 10. The CDR3 spans 16 residues. The CDR3 DNA reads TGTGCCAGCAGCAGAGAGACTAGCGGGGATGGGGATACGCAGTATTTT. This encodes CASSRETSGDGDTQYF.

This clone was observed a single time. The chain joins TRBV18 to TRBJ1-5, with 8 bases lining up with TRBD1. The CDR3 runs to 17 residues. The V gene's germline CDR1 is KGHSH and CDR2 LQKENI. With 4 bases clipped from V and 7 bases from J, the junction kept 15 bases outside the gene matches. Written as DNA, the CDR3 is TGTGCCAGCTCACTCGCCCTCAAGCCAGGGGGCGGGCAGCCCCAGCATTTT. It is translated as CASSLALKPGGGQPQHF.

The chain joins TRBV7-2 to TRBJ1-1; TRBD1 aligns across 11 bases. With 1 base clipped from V and 10 bases from J, the junction kept 5 bases outside the gene matches. CDR3 length equals 14 residues. The germline gives CDR1 SGHTA, CDR2 FQGNSA. CDR3 nucleotide sequence: TGTGCCAGCAGCTTAGGGACAGGGGGCGGAGTAGCTTTCTTT. This encodes CASSLGTGGGVAFF.

The chain carries TRBV18 and TRBJ2-1; TRBD1 might be the D (5 bases). V was cut by 1 base and J by 3 bases, with 7 bases left in between. This CDR3 region has 14 residues. Germline loops: CDR1 KGHSH, CDR2 LQKENI. DNA of the CDR3: TGTGCCAGCTCACCACGACAGAACTACAATGAGCAGTTCTTC. Protein: CASSPRQNYNEQFF.

The genes are TRBV9 and TRBJ1-2; a weak D match, TRBD1 (6 bases). V was cut by 3 bases and J by 3 bases, with 15 bases left in between. The CDR3 length is 15 residues. CDR1 and CDR2 (germline): SGDLS, YYNGEE. The CDR3, as DNA: TGTGCCAGCAGCGCGATACAGGGTTCCCACTATGGCTACACCTTC. Translated, it gives CASSAIQGSHYGYTF.

This chain joins TRBV2 and TRBJ2-5; D might be TRBD2 (5 bases). The ends were cut back, 3 bases at V and 5 bases at J, with 13 bases in the middle. The CDR3 loop spans 14 amino acids. Per the germline V gene, CDR1 is SNHLY and CDR2 is FYNNEI. The CDR3 nucleotides read TGTGCCAGCAGTGAGTGGGGAGTTGGGGAGACCCAGTACTTC. Its protein product is CASSEWGVGETQYF.

The chain couples TRBV2 to TRBJ2-7; 8 bases agree with TRBD2. The CDR3 contains 14 residues. With V trimmed by 5 bases and J by 2 bases, 5 bases remained unmatched. Per germline, CDR1 SNHLY and CDR2 FYNNEI. DNA for the CDR3: TGTGCCAGCAGTTTGACGGGAGGGACCTACGAGCAGTACTTC. Protein product: CASSLTGGTYEQYF.

The chain uses TRBV5-4 and TRBJ1-1; D ambiguous. This CDR3 has 13 residues. The germline V gene encodes CDR1 SGHNT and CDR2 YYREEE (reference sequence). Trimming removed 7 bases from V and 5 bases from J, with 15 bases in between. The CDR3 region is CASRTGAETEAFF. In nucleotides, the CDR3 is TGTGCCAGCCGAACCGGTGCCGAGACTGAAGCTTTCTTT. The whole variable domain, remainder taken from reference TRBV5-4 and TRBJ1-1, is ETGVTQSPTHLIKTRGQQVTLRCSSQSGHNTVSWYQQALGQGPQFIFQYYREEENGRGNFPPRFSGLQFPNYSSELNVNALELDDSALYLCASRTGAETEAFFGQGTRLTVV.

The chain couples TRBV7-3 to TRBJ2-2; D is unclear. The germline gives CDR1 SGHTA, CDR2 FQGTGA. CDR3 length: 13 amino acids. Between the trimmed V and J ends, which lost 4 bases and 4 bases, there was a span of 7 bases. Here the CDR3 DNA reads TGTGCCAGCAGCTACTCCGGCACCGGGGAGCTGTTTTTT. Its translation: CASSYSGTGELFF.

V and J are TRBV5-1 and TRBJ2-3; 7 bases match TRBD2. The germline V gene encodes CDR1 SGHRS and CDR2 YFSETQ. The CDR3 consists of 15 residues. V shed 7 bases and J 2 bases; nucleotides not matched to a gene: 10. CDR3 nucleotide sequence: TGCGCCAGCGCCGATCAGGGAGGGTCCACAGATACGCAGTATTTT. Protein sequence: CASADQGGSTDTQYF.

This chain links TRBV27 with TRBJ2-7, with D possibly being TRBD1 (5 bases). V shed 6 bases and J shed 6 bases, with 12 bases lying between them. Germline-derived CDR1 and CDR2 are MNHEY and SMNVEV (reference sequence). This CDR3 has 12 amino acids. Written as DNA, the CDR3 is TGTGCCAGCAGGGCAGGGCCCGGCGAGCAGTACTTC. It yields the protein CASRAGPGEQYF.